The clone carrying this TCR beta chain appeared a few times. What it recognizes is unknown. The entry originates in a study of cytomegalovirus exposure and HLA in healthy donors. Trimming shortened V by 0 bases and J by 2 bases, and 8 bases separated the two germline ends. The germline V gene encodes CDR1 SGDLS and CDR2 YYNGEE. The CDR3 consists of 15 residues. With 60 Vbeta and 13 Jbeta primers, the PCR was carried out. Profiled with immunoSEQ multiplex PCR; TCRdb holds only in-frame clones, not every one. The sample holds about 130,000 clones, about 86% seen once. Study observations and caveats: The dataset shows that most TCR sequences were rare, while some public TCRs occurred in many donors.

The genes are TRBV9 and TRBJ1-4; D gene unclear. This receptor was obtained from a man between 18 and 35 years old in good health and CMV-seronegative. The sample taken for sequencing was PBMCs. The CDR3 coding sequence is TGTGCCAGCAGCGTAGCAGGAGGGACTAATGAAAAACTGTTTTTT. Residues: CASSVAGGTNEKLFF.